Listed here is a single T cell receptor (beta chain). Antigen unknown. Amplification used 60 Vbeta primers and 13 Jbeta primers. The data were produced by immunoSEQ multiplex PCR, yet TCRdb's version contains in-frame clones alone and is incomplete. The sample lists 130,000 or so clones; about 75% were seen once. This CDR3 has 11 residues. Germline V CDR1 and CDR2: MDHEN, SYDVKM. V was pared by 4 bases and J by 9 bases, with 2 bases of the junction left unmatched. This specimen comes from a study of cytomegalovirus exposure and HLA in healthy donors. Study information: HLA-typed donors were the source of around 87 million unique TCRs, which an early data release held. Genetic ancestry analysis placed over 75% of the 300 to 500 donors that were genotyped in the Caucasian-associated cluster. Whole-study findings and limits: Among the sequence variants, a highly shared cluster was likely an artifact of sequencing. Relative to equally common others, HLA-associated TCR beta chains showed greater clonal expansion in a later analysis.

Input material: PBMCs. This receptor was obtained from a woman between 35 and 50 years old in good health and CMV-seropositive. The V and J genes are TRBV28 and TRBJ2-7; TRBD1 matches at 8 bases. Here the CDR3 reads CASSWGTGQYF. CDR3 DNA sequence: TGTGCCAGCAGTTGGGGGACAGGGCAGTACTTC.